This T cell receptor beta chain is drawn from a study of T cell changes during pregnancy in multiple sclerosis. Germline CDR1 is SEHNR and CDR2 is FQNEAQ (reference sequence). Trimming stripped 2 bases from V and 7 bases from J, with 9 bases between. The CDR3 is 12 amino acids. TCRdb keeps only in-frame clones here, not all; method: immunoSEQ multiplex PCR. In the table there are about 50,000 clones, more than 85% of which are singletons. The material sequenced was CD8+ T cells from peripheral blood mononuclear cells, taken after pregnancy. The sequence came from a female donor with multiple sclerosis, enrolled in a pregnancy study. This chain uses TRBV7-9 with TRBJ2-7; D gene uncertain. CDR3 coding DNA: TGTGCCAGCAGCTTATTTTCCGGGGAGCAGTACTTC. Amino acid sequence: CASSLFSGEQYF.